The 19 T cell receptor beta chains below were found in one sample sequenced in a study of T cell responses to AZD1222 COVID-19 vaccine. Clones were sequenced by immunoSEQ multiplex PCR, and TCRdb holds only the in-frame ones, with some missing. The sample lists approximately 180,000 clones, about nine tenths occurring once. The sequences come from peripheral blood, collected 28 days after the second dose of the MenACWY control vaccine. All receptors derive from an adult who received the MenACWY meningococcal vaccine as a control.

The CDR3 DNA is TGTGCCAGCAGCGGCAGGGCAGGGTACGAGCAGTACTTC. This gives the protein CASSGRAGYEQYF. The chain couples TRBV2 to TRBJ2-7; D perhaps matches TRBD1 (5 bases). Trimming stripped 6 bases from V and 4 bases from J, with 13 bases between. The CDR3 consists of 13 residues. The V gene's germline CDR1 is SNHLY and CDR2 FYNNEI.

The chain combines TRBV7-2 with TRBJ1-1; maybe TRBD1 (5 bases). V lost 5 bases and J lost 0, with 13 bases in between. This CDR3 is built from 15 residues. Germline V lookup: CDR1 SGHTA, CDR2 FQGNSA. CDR3 DNA sequence: TGTGCCAGCAGCGTAACGGGACGATTGAACACTGAAGCTTTCTTT. As protein: CASSVTGRLNTEAFF.

This sequence joins TRBV18 and TRBJ2-3, with D unclear. Germline V lookup: CDR1 KGHSH, CDR2 LQKENI. V was cut by 6 bases and J by 1 base, with 14 bases left in between. The CDR3 contains 15 residues. The CDR3: CASSPDGQGTDTQYF. Here the CDR3 DNA reads TGTGCCAGCTCTCCTGACGGGCAGGGCACAGATACGCAGTATTTT.

The V gene is TRBV7-9, the J gene TRBJ2-2, with TRBD2 as a possible D gene (6 bases). Germline V gene sequence: CDR1 SEHNR, CDR2 FQNEAQ (reference sequence). The CDR3 is 14 amino acids. Trimming stripped 4 bases from V and 4 bases from J, with 10 bases between. CDR3 sequence reads: CASSYTRGTGELFF. As DNA, the CDR3 is TGTGCCAGCAGCTACACGCGGGGCACCGGGGAGCTGTTTTTT.

The chain joins TRBV7-9 to TRBJ1-4; 7 bases align to TRBD1. The CDR3 contains 15 residues. Germline loops: CDR1 SEHNR, CDR2 FQNEAQ (reference sequence). The ends lost 5 bases at V and 3 bases at J; junction bases unmatched: 6. The CDR3 bases are TGTGCCAGCAGCGAACCAGGGACAGCTAATGAAAAACTGTTTTTT. This encodes CASSEPGTANEKLFF.

This clone was seen a single time. The gene calls are TRBV15 and TRBJ1-3; 7 nucleotides line up with TRBD1. V shed 3 bases, J shed 0 bases, and the junction held 5 bases outside the gene matches. This CDR3 has 16 residues. Germline loops: CDR1 LNHNV, CDR2 YYDKDF (reference sequence). The CDR3 here is CATSSIGTVSGNTIYF. The CDR3 coding sequence is TGTGCCACCAGCAGTATCGGGACAGTCTCTGGAAACACCATATATTTT.

This rearrangement joins TRBV11-2 to TRBJ2-7; D unresolved. The V and J ends lost 6 bases and 6 bases respectively, with 9 bases between them. Germline V gives CDR1 SGHAT, CDR2 FQNNGV. This CDR3 comprises 11 residues. The chain's CDR3 is CASRESREQYF. The CDR3 coding sequence is TGTGCCAGCAGGGAAAGTCGCGAGCAGTACTTC.

The genes are TRBV7-2 and TRBJ2-1, with 7 bases fitting TRBD1. J lost 6 bases, V lost 1 base, and 6 bases had no gene match. Germline loops: CDR1 SGHTA, CDR2 FQGNSA. The CDR3 runs 15 residues. The CDR3 spells CASSLVSNRGNEQFF. The DNA for the CDR3 is TGTGCCAGCAGCTTAGTCTCGAACAGGGGCAATGAGCAGTTCTTC.

This clone came up once. V is TRBV6-5 and J is TRBJ1-3; 9 nucleotides align to TRBD1. Germline lookup yields CDR1 MNHEY and CDR2 SVGAGI. The CDR3 is made up of 14 amino acids. The J segment lost 4 bases and the V segment lost 8 bases, leaving 6 bases of the junction unmatched. CDR3 in amino acids: CASGRTGVGNTIYF. The CDR3 nucleotides are TGTGCCAGCGGTCGGACAGGGGTCGGAAACACCATATATTTT.

CDR3 sequence (DNA): TGTGCCAGCAGCTTAGGGGGAAGGGGCTCACCCCTCCACTTT. The encoded protein is CASSLGGRGSPLHF. V usage is TRBV7-8 and J usage is TRBJ1-6, with D perhaps TRBD1 (5 bases). This CDR3 contains 14 residues. CDR1 and CDR2 from the germline V gene are SGHVS and FQNEAQ. Trimming took 1 base from V and 10 from J, leaving 11 bases between them.

The chain joins TRBV28 to TRBJ1-1; D gene unclear. The ends were cut back, 1 base at V and 8 bases at J, with 11 bases in the middle. This CDR3 is built from 13 residues. Per germline, CDR1 MDHEN and CDR2 SYDVKM. This CDR3 is CASSLLGAQEAFF. The DNA for the CDR3 is TGTGCCAGCAGTTTATTAGGTGCACAGGAAGCTTTCTTT.

The rearrangement joins TRBV7-6 to TRBJ2-1, with D possibly being TRBD2 (5 bases). The CDR3 is 16 amino acids. Between the trimmed V and J ends, which lost 5 bases and 2 bases, there was a span of 16 bases. Germline V lookup: CDR1 SGHVS, CDR2 FNYEAQ. The CDR3 loop reads CASSLLGPGTYNEQFF. In DNA, the CDR3 is TGTGCCAGCAGCCTGCTCGGACCGGGGACCTACAATGAGCAGTTCTTC.

This chain connects TRBV11-2 to TRBJ1-2; a possible D gene is TRBD1 (6 bases). Germline values: CDR1 SGHAT, CDR2 FQNNGV. The length of the CDR3 is 14 residues. V was trimmed by 8 bases and J by 3 bases, leaving 16 bases between them. The DNA of the CDR3 is TGTGCCAGCGGCTCAGGGGTTGGGGACTATGGCTACACCTTC. Translation gives CASGSGVGDYGYTF. Complete variable domain (other parts from reference TRBV11-2 and TRBJ1-2): EAGVAQSPRYKIIEKRQSVAFWCNPISGHATLYWYQQILGQGPKLLIQFQNNGVVDDSQLPKDRFSAERLKGVDSTLKIQPAKLEDSAVYLCASGSGVGDYGYTFGSGTRLTVV.

This chain connects TRBV28 to TRBJ1-2; D unclear. Germline assignment: CDR1 MDHEN and CDR2 SYDVKM. V lost 2 bases and J lost 2, with 6 bases in between. The CDR3 is 13 residues long. This CDR3 reads CASSLKGNYGYTF. DNA of the CDR3: TGTGCCAGCAGTTTAAAAGGGAACTATGGCTACACCTTC.

This chain links TRBV5-1 with TRBJ2-7; D not certain. Trimming pared 0 bases from V and 2 bases from J, leaving 9 bases between. This CDR3 comprises 14 residues. Per the germline V gene, CDR1 is SGHRS and CDR2 is YFSETQ. The CDR3 loop reads CASSLVGYAYEQYF. CDR3 DNA: TGCGCCAGCAGCTTGGTAGGTTATGCCTACGAGCAGTACTTC. The full variable domain, rest sourced from reference TRBV5-1 and TRBJ2-7, is KAGVTQTPRYLIKTRGQQVTLSCSPISGHRSVSWYQQTPGQGLQFLFEYFSETQRNKGNFPGRFSGRQFSNSRSEMNVSTLELGDSALYLCASSLVGYAYEQYFGPGTRLTVT.

This clone was seen more than once but under ten times. The V call is TRBV2, the J call TRBJ1-2, with 8 bases that match TRBD1. V shed 6 bases and J 5 bases; nucleotides not matched to a gene: 8. The CDR3 totals 14 residues. From germline, CDR1 is SNHLY and CDR2 FYNNEI. The CDR3 DNA is TGTGCCAGCAGCGACCCGGACAGGGATTATGGCTACACCTTC. This gives the protein CASSDPDRDYGYTF.

The chain is built from TRBV7-9 and TRBJ2-7; unclear D gene. V lost 6 bases and J 0 bases, leaving 12 bases between the germline ends. CDR1 SEHNR and CDR2 FQNEAQ come from the germline V gene (reference sequence). CDR3 size: 14 residues. CDR3 loop: CASRFASVSYEQYF. CDR3 sequence (DNA): TGTGCCAGCAGGTTTGCCTCAGTCTCCTACGAGCAGTACTTC.

This clone was seen just once. V is TRBV7-9 and J is TRBJ1-1; maybe TRBD1 (5 bases). The CDR3 spans 14 residues. Germline lookup yields CDR1 SEHNR and CDR2 FQNEAQ (reference sequence). Between the trimmed V and J ends, which lost 5 bases and 0 bases, there was a span of 10 bases. In DNA, the CDR3 is TGTGCCAGCAGCCCGACGGGGCTGAACACTGAAGCTTTCTTT. Protein: CASSPTGLNTEAFF.

This sequence joins TRBV5-4 and TRBJ2-5, with 7 bases matching TRBD1. The V gene's germline CDR1 is SGHNT and CDR2 YYREEE (reference sequence). The CDR3 runs 15 residues. After removal of 0 bases from V and 6 bases from J, the junction contained 8 bases not matched to a gene. In nucleotides, the CDR3 is TGTGCCAGCAGCTTGGCCAAACAGGGGCGGAAGACCCAGTACTTC. Encoded protein: CASSLAKQGRKTQYF.